Described below is a single T cell receptor beta chain sequence and its context. This clone was detected only once. Its specific antigen is unknown. Since a much larger clone is just one base distant, this may be a read error. The library was obtained by PCR. Reads for this sample came from an Illumina HiSeq 4000. The TCR beta-chain CDR3 region of each patient was profiled by high-throughput sequencing. The published analysis was carried out like this. A classifier to discriminate distant-metastatic papillary thyroid cancer patients was built from CDR3 differences across clinicopathological groups. Repertoire diversity was assessed with the Shannon index, and tumor-blood repertoire similarity with the Morisita-Horn index. The public sequencing data were trimmed at Q25 with fastp and processed into clonotypes with MiXCR by TCRdb, which kept only in-frame beta chains. The authors' filters were not applied to this entry. Across this sample there are tens of thousands of clones, with 24% seen only once. 3% to 3.5% of the sample is held by the ten biggest clonotypes.

The CDR3 has 18 amino acids, counting the end cysteine and phenylalanine. Only CDR3 DNA remains: 54 bases, in frame from the first base. The germline V gene encodes CDR1 LNHDA and CDR2 SQIVND (reference sequence). No treatment had been received by any patient before thyroid surgery. The study retrospectively analysed patient clinical samples collected from the early 2010s to the late 2010s using T-cell receptor beta sequencing. This record belongs to a study of metastatic and nonmetastatic thyroid tumors (dated by TCRdb to the early 2020s). Looking at the study overall: Repertoires from peripheral blood and from tumor or nodule tissue samples of malignant and benign thyroid patients were compared.

Overall results and qualifications from the work: TCR beta diversity was reported as significantly higher in malignant tumors than in benign nodules, in both blood and tumor samples.

The sequence is built from TRBV19 and TRBJ1-2; the central 12 bases match TRBD1. This TCR was sampled from a male donor with papillary thyroid cancer or a benign thyroid nodule (not recorded which). Some clones in this sample may be carry-over from other donors' samples. Material for sequencing was blood. The DNA sequence reads TGTGCCAGACCCTCAAACCGGGACAGGGGGCACCGTAACCATGGCTACACCTTC. The encoded protein is CARPSNRDRGHRNHGYTF. Full variable domain (CDR3 extended with the reference TRBV19 and TRBJ1-2 proteins): DGGITQSPKYLFRKEGQNVTLSCEQNLNHDAMYWYRQDPGQGLRLIYYSQIVNDFQKGDIAEGYSVSREKKESFPLTVTSAQKNPTAFYLCARPSNRDRGHRNHGYTFGSGTRLTVV.